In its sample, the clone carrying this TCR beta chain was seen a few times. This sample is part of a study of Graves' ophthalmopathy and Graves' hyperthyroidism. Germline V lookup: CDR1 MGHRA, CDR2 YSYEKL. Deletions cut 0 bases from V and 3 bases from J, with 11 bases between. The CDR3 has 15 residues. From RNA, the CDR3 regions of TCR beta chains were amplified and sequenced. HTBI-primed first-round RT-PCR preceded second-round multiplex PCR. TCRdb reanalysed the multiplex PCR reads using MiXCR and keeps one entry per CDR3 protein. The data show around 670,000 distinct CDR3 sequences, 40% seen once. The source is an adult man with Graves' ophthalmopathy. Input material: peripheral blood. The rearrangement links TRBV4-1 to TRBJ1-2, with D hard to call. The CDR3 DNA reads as TGCGCCAGCAGCCAAGACCCGTCAGCCTACTATGGCTACACCTTC. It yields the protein CASSQDPSAYYGYTF.